The entry below describes one TCR beta chain. Its target is unknown. This sample was included in a study of PD-1 blockade in classical Hodgkin lymphoma. Points from the study as a whole: The baseline diversity of complete responders showed similarity to that of newly diagnosed patients. Lower baseline TCR diversity was reported for newly diagnosed patients than for healthy donors.

Germline CDR1 and CDR2: GTSNPN and SVGIG (reference sequence). With 3 bases removed from V and 4 bases from J, the gap between germline ends came to 9 bases. The CDR3 is 12 residues long. Every patient was affected by relapse after autologous stem cell transplantation, while exposure to brentuximab vedotin was not uniform. Best responses fell into complete response, partial response or progressive disease. Sequencing used immunoSEQ multiplex PCR; TCRdb keeps in-frame clones, though not all of them. The profile shows about 100,000 clones, more than 85% of them singletons. The TCR originated in a human donor with classical Hodgkin lymphoma. This chain links TRBV30 with TRBJ1-1, with D perhaps TRBD1 (5 bases). Sequences were derived from peripheral blood mononuclear cells (PBMCs), sampled before the second cycle of nivolumab. CDR3 amino acids: CAWRSGTTEAFF. In DNA, the CDR3 is TGTGCCTGGAGATCAGGGACCACTGAAGCTTTCTTT.